The 14 T cell receptor beta chains presented below share a single source sample, sequenced in a study of CD49a tissue-resident CD8 T cells in human skin. Method: immunoSEQ multiplex PCR; TCRdb's copy keeps in-frame clones and lacks some. In the table there are under 1,000 clones, about 70% of which are singletons. The sample taken for sequencing was CLA- CD8+ effector memory T cells sorted from blood. The source is a human donor in good health.

The J gene is TRBJ1-5, the V gene TRBV5-1; possible D gene TRBD1, 5 bases. This CDR3 region has 14 residues. The V end lost 5 bases, the J end lost 3 bases, and 12 bases lay between the germline ends. Germline CDR1 SGHRS, CDR2 YFSETQ. CDR3 in amino acids: CASRLPGINQPQHF. The CDR3 region has the DNA TGCGCCAGCAGGTTACCAGGGATCAATCAGCCCCAGCATTTT.

This chain joins TRBV9 and TRBJ2-3, with no clear D. The CDR3 contains 16 residues. Per germline, CDR1 SGDLS and CDR2 YYNGEE. V lost 4 bases to trimming and J lost 0 bases, with 15 bases between them. This CDR3 reads CASSSPATPSTDTQYF. CDR3 bases: TGTGCCAGCAGCTCCCCGGCGACACCTAGCACAGATACGCAGTATTTT.

This clone was counted only a few times. This chain uses TRBV6-4 with TRBJ2-7, with D hard to call. This CDR3 is built from 14 residues. Germline CDR1 reads MRHNA; CDR2 reads SNTAGT. Trimming took off 2 bases at V and 0 bases at J, with 8 bases between the two ends. The DNA of the CDR3 is TGTGCCAGCAGTGACCGTGCAGGCTCCTACGAGCAGTACTTC. It specifies CASSDRAGSYEQYF.

This clone has only one observation. A read error may produce the germline difference seen at one junction end. This sequence joins TRBV6-1 and TRBJ1-1; TRBD1 matches at 8 bases. Germline V CDR1 and CDR2: MNHNS, SASEGT. The CDR3 contains 12 residues. The CDR3 loop is CASSEEDRVAFF. The DNA for the CDR3 is TGTGCCAGCAGCGAAGAGGACAGGGTAGCTTTCTTT.

The rearrangement joins TRBV6-5 to TRBJ2-7, with TRBD1 as a possible D gene (5 bases). Germline CDR1 and CDR2: MNHEY and SVGAGI. V lost 2 bases and J lost 0, with 8 bases in between. The CDR3 totals 14 residues. The CDR3: CASSYGQGSYEQYV. In nucleotides, the CDR3 is TGTGCCAGCAGTTACGGGCAGGGCTCCTACGAGCAGTACGTC.

The rearrangement uses TRBV4-1 and TRBJ1-2; 10 bases match TRBD1. CDR1 is MGHRA and CDR2 is YSYEKL in the germline V gene. After removal of 0 bases from V and 4 bases from J, the junction contained 8 bases not matched to a gene. The CDR3 runs 17 residues. CDR3 sequence: CASSQEAGTGALYGYTF. The CDR3 DNA reads TGCGCCAGCAGCCAAGAGGCCGGGACAGGGGCGCTCTATGGCTACACCTTC.

The rearrangement uses TRBV27 and TRBJ1-4; TRBD1 matches at 9 bases. The J segment lost 8 bases and the V segment lost 5 bases, leaving 9 bases of the junction unmatched. CDR3 length: 15 amino acids. The V gene's germline CDR1 is MNHEY and CDR2 SMNVEV (reference sequence). The CDR3 sequence: CASSLEQGAEEKLFF. The CDR3 DNA is TGTGCCAGCAGTCTCGAACAGGGGGCTGAGGAAAAACTGTTTTTT.

The chain links TRBV13 to TRBJ1-3; possible D gene TRBD1, 5 bases. The CDR3 consists of 15 residues. V lost 1 base to trimming and J lost 0 bases, with 7 bases between them. In germline, CDR1 is PRHDT, CDR2 FYEKMQ (reference sequence). The DNA of the CDR3 is TGTGCCAGCAGCTTAGAGGGGTCCTCTGGAAACACCATATATTTT. Translated, it gives CASSLEGSSGNTIYF.

This chain uses TRBV7-9 with TRBJ2-7, with D uncertain. The V gene lost 5 bases and the J gene lost 6 bases, with 20 bases spanning the gap. This CDR3 region has 15 residues. Per germline, CDR1 SEHNR and CDR2 FQNEAQ (reference sequence). The CDR3 sequence: CASSPPVSFGSEQYF. The CDR3 bases are TGTGCCAGCAGCCCCCCTGTCTCATTCGGGTCCGAGCAGTACTTC.

This chain uses TRBV11-2 with TRBJ2-3, with a weak D call TRBD2 (6 bases). The V end was cut by 4 bases, the J end by 0 bases, with 17 bases between. This CDR3 has 17 residues. Germline CDR1 and CDR2: SGHAT and FQNNGV. CDR3 DNA: TGTGCCAGCAGCTCAATATTAGCGGAATCTAGCACAGATACGCAGTATTTT. Encoded protein: CASSSILAESSTDTQYF.

This sequence joins TRBV6-1 and TRBJ1-2; 9 bases fit TRBD1. J was trimmed by 7 bases and V by 1 base; bases with no gene match: 7. Germline assignment: CDR1 MNHNS and CDR2 SASEGT. This CDR3 region has 15 residues. The CDR3, as DNA: TGTGCCAGCAGTGAAGGGGACAGGGAGAGCAGTGGCTACACCTTC. It is translated as CASSEGDRESSGYTF.

The V and J genes are TRBV30 and TRBJ1-5; 10 nucleotides line up with TRBD1. This CDR3 is 13 amino acids long. Germline loops: CDR1 GTSNPN, CDR2 SVGIG (reference sequence). J gave up 4 bases and V 8 bases, and 5 bases lay outside the gene matches. For the CDR3, the DNA is TGTGCCGGCTCGGACAGGGGGAATCAGCCCCAGCATTTT. It codes for CAGSDRGNQPQHF.

This clone was observed a few times. The chain recombines TRBV7-9 with TRBJ2-2; tentative D call: TRBD1 (5 bases). From germline, CDR1 is SEHNR and CDR2 FQNEAQ (reference sequence). Trimming stripped 1 base from V and 3 bases from J, with 12 bases between. This CDR3 is 16 amino acids long. The CDR3 DNA follows: TGTGCCAGCAGCTTAGGAGGCAGGGTTGACACCGGGGAGCTGTTTTTT. Amino acid sequence: CASSLGGRVDTGELFF.

The V gene is TRBV4-2, the J gene TRBJ2-1, with D possibly being TRBD1 (5 bases). The CDR3 is 13 residues long. V dropped 0 bases and J dropped 7 bases, with 7 bases sitting between them. CDR1 is LGHNA and CDR2 is YNFKEQ in the germline V gene. This CDR3 is CASSQDRVNEQFF. The CDR3 nucleotides are TGTGCCAGCAGCCAAGACAGGGTAAATGAGCAGTTCTTC.